This T cell receptor beta chain is drawn from a study of shared clonotypes between healthy human individuals. This clone was seen more than once but under ten times. The same CDR3 can be traced to other DNA sequences in this sample. Profiled with immunoSEQ multiplex PCR; TCRdb holds only in-frame clones, not every one. The sample records 650,000 to 750,000 clones, roughly 78% being singletons. The V end was cut by 1 base, the J end by 4 bases, with 8 bases between. Germline-derived CDR1 and CDR2 are GTSNPN and SVGIG (reference sequence). The CDR3 consists of 12 residues. The clonotype originates from a woman aged 25 to 45 in good health. The sequenced material came from memory CD4+ T cells sorted from blood. Subset of the sample: CD45RA-negative fraction. V is TRBV30 and J is TRBJ2-7; weak D call: TRBD1 (5 bases). CDR3 sequence: CAWSGQGYEQYF. CDR3 DNA: TGTGCCTGGAGTGGGCAGGGTTACGAGCAGTACTTC.